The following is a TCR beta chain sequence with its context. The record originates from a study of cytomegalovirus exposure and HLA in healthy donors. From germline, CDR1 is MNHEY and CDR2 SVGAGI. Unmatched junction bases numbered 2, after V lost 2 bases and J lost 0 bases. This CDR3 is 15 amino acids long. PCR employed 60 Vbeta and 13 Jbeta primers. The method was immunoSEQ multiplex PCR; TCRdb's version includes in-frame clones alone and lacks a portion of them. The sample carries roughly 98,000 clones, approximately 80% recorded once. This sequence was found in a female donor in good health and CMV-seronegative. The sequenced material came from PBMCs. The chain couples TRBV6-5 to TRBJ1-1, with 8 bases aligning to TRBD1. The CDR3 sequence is CASSYNRGVNTEAFF. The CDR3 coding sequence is TGTGCCAGCAGTTACAACAGGGGGGTGAACACTGAAGCTTTCTTT.